This T cell receptor (beta chain) was obtained from a study of T cells after yellow fever vaccination. In this sample, this clonotype turned up many times. CDR1 SEHNR and CDR2 FQNEAQ come from the germline V gene (reference sequence). This CDR3 contains 14 residues. V was pared by 6 bases and J by 4 bases, with 10 bases between. TCRdb re-analysed the 5' RACE reads in MiXCR, keeping a single row per CDR3 protein. The table records around 65,000 distinct CDR3 sequences, approximately 5% of them present only once. This receptor was taken from a man aged 18 to 30 who received the YFV17D yellow fever vaccine. The chain is built from TRBV7-9 and TRBJ1-6; D gene ambiguous. Specimen: CD4+ T cells sorted from PBMCs, collected around 14 days after the first yellow fever vaccination. Here the CDR3 reads CASSSGEYNSPLHF. DNA for the CDR3: TGTGCCAGCAGTTCCGGCGAATATAATTCACCCCTCCACTTT.